This is a list of T cell receptor beta chains from one sample in a study of T cell responses to AZD1222 COVID-19 vaccine. Assay used: immunoSEQ multiplex PCR; TCRdb lists only in-frame clones, some missing. The sample contains 140,000 to 150,000 clones, 80% to 95% of which appear only once. Here the sequenced sample was peripheral blood, taken on day 0 of AZD1222 vaccination. Receptors were obtained from an adult in good health. CDR3s include the opening cysteine and the closing phenylalanine or tryptophan. The D gene is left open where the match is weak. Clone size, where shown, is once, few, many, or a class for clones that have expanded.

clone_size	v_call	j_call	d_call	cdr3_nt	cdr3_aa
few	TRBV7-2	TRBJ1-4	-	TGTGCCAGCAGCTCTACGCGGGGCGGGGTGGGTGAAAAACTGTTTTTT	CASSSTRGGVGEKLFF
-	TRBV6-5	TRBJ1-2	TRBD1	TGTGCCAGCAGTTACCAGGGACAGCCAACTAACTATGGCTACACCTTC	CASSYQGQPTNYGYTF
-	TRBV6-5	TRBJ2-1	TRBD2	TGTGCCAGCAGTCCCCCCCTAGCGGGAGTCAATGAGCAGTTCTTC	CASSPPLAGVNEQFF
-	TRBV7-8	TRBJ2-7	TRBD1	TGTGCCAGCAGCCTAATGGGACAGGGAGGCCTTTACGAGCAGTACTTC	CASSLMGQGGLYEQYF
-	TRBV7-2	TRBJ2-7	-	TGTGCCAGCAGCCAAAGATCAGGGGCACGGTACGAGCAGTACTTC	CASSQRSGARYEQYF
-	TRBV5-4	TRBJ2-7	-	TGTGCCAGCAGCTTGTTCACCAGCCCCTACGAGCAGTACTTC	CASSLFTSPYEQYF
-	TRBV2	TRBJ2-7	-	TGTGCCAGCAGTGAAACGGGAGTTATTTACGAGCAGTACTTC	CASSETGVIYEQYF
-	TRBV5-1	TRBJ2-5	TRBD1	TGCGCCAGCAGCTCGATTACCGGGACAGGGGGTGGAGAGACCCAGTACTTC	CASSSITGTGGGETQYF
-	TRBV9	TRBJ1-3	-	TGTGCCAGAGACAGAAGCTCTGGAAACACCATATATTTT	CARDRSSGNTIYF
-	TRBV18	TRBJ2-5	-	TGTGCCAGCTCACCGCAGGTAGGGGACCAAGAGACCCAGTACTTC	CASSPQVGDQETQYF
-	TRBV6-5	TRBJ1-5	-	TGTGCCAGCATGGGGCAGATCCAGCCCCAGCATTTT	CASMGQIQPQHF
-	TRBV5-1	TRBJ1-3	-	TGCGCCAGCAGCTTGGCTATGGGCGCCTCTGGAAACACCATATATTTT	CASSLAMGASGNTIYF
-	TRBV11-2	TRBJ1-1	-	TGTGCCAGCAGCCCAGGGGCGGGGGCCGGGAACACTGAAGCTTTCTTT	CASSPGAGAGNTEAFF
few	TRBV7-9	TRBJ2-1	TRBD2	TGTGCCAGCAGCCAACTAGCGGGAGGGAACAATGAGCAGTTCTTC	CASSQLAGGNNEQFF
-	TRBV28	TRBJ1-4	TRBD1	TGTGCCAGCAGGACCACAGGGGTACGTCAAAAACTGTTTTTT	CASRTTGVRQKLFF
few	TRBV18	TRBJ2-5	-	TGTGCCAGCTCACCGGGGGGGCAGAGCAGAGAGACCCAGTACTTC	CASSPGGQSRETQYF
-	TRBV30	TRBJ2-3	TRBD2	TGTGCCCTGGAGACTAGGACTAGCGGGCTCGCAGATACGCAGTATTTT	CALETRTSGLADTQYF
-	TRBV20-1	TRBJ1-1	-	TGCAGTGCTAGTTCGGCTGAAGCTTTCTTT	CSASSAEAFF
-	TRBV6-5	TRBJ1-2	-	TGTGCCAGCAGTTTGAGACCGACTTGGAGCTACACCTTC	CASSLRPTWSYTF
-	TRBV10-3	TRBJ2-1	-	TGTGCCATCAGTGTGCTTGAGGAGCAGTTCTTC	CAISVLEEQFF
-	TRBV2	TRBJ1-5	TRBD1	TGTGCCAGCAGTGTCCGGACAGGGAAGGACCAGCCCCAGCATTTT	CASSVRTGKDQPQHF
-	TRBV9	TRBJ1-1	-	TGTGCCAGCAGCGTATCCGGGGGGAATGTGGGGAACACTGAAGCTTTCTTT	CASSVSGGNVGNTEAFF
once	TRBV9	TRBJ2-7	-	TGTGCCAGCAGCGTAGCGGTTACTCCCTACGAGCAGTACTTC	CASSVAVTPYEQYF
-	TRBV3-1/TRBV3-2	TRBJ1-1	-	TGTGCCAGCAGCCAACGGCGGGGGCGGAACACTGAAGCTTTCTTT	CASSQRRGRNTEAFF
-	TRBV29-1	TRBJ1-1	-	TGCAGCGTTGAAGATCCAGTGAACACTGAAGCTTTCTTT	CSVEDPVNTEAFF
-	TRBV2	TRBJ2-3	-	TGTGCCAGCAGTGAAATAAGGGGGACAGATACGCAGTATTTT	CASSEIRGTDTQYF
few	TRBV3-1/TRBV3-2	TRBJ1-2	-	TGTGCCAGCGGTAGAGACAGAACAGATGGCTACACCTTC	CASGRDRTDGYTF